This entry lists 10 T cell receptor beta chains sequenced from one sample in a study of cytomegalovirus exposure and HLA in healthy donors. In the PCR, 60 Vbeta and 13 Jbeta primers were used. Libraries were prepared by immunoSEQ multiplex PCR; TCRdb keeps only in-frame clonotypes and omits some of them. The sample lists about 110,000 clones, around 70% occurring once. Sequencing was performed on PBMCs. The receptors were gathered from a man aged 35 to 55 in good health and CMV-seropositive.

This clone was detected a few times. V gene TRBV7-9 combines with J gene TRBJ2-2; tentatively, D is TRBD1 (6 bases). V was pared by 3 bases and J by 4 bases, with 18 bases between. Germline V gene sequence: CDR1 SEHNR, CDR2 FQNEAQ (reference sequence). This CDR3 is built from 17 residues. The CDR3 nucleotides are TGTGCCAGCAGCTTTTTTGCTGGGGGCTTTGGCACCGGGGAGCTGTTTTTT. It yields the protein CASSFFAGGFGTGELFF.

V gene TRBV5-6 combines with J gene TRBJ1-1; D not certain. The V end was cut by 4 bases, the J end by 4 bases, with 14 bases between. This CDR3 spans 14 amino acids. Germline V lookup: CDR1 SGHDT, CDR2 YYEEEE. CDR3 region: CASSPFRVTTEAFF. The CDR3 DNA sequence: TGTGCCAGCAGCCCATTTCGGGTTACCACTGAAGCTTTCTTT. Complete variable domain (other parts from reference TRBV5-6 and TRBJ1-1): DAGVTQSPTHLIKTRGQQVTLRCSPKSGHDTVSWYQQALGQGPQFIFQYYEEEERQRGNFPDRFSGHQFPNYSSELNVNALLLGDSALYLCASSPFRVTTEAFFGQGTRLTVV.

The DNA of the CDR3 is TGTGCCAGCATTACCTTCCAGGGGGCAGGGGAAAAACTGTTTTTT. The encoded protein is CASITFQGAGEKLFF. This chain uses TRBV27 with TRBJ1-4, with TRBD1 matching 8 bases. The J segment lost 8 bases and the V segment lost 7 bases, leaving 12 bases of the junction unmatched. Looked up from germline, CDR1 is MNHEY and CDR2 is SMNVEV (reference sequence). This CDR3 spans 15 amino acids.

The chain uses TRBV14 and TRBJ2-3; possibly TRBD2 for D (6 bases). Germline CDR1 and CDR2: SGHDN and FVKESK. Trimming stripped 4 bases from V and 0 bases from J, with 14 bases between. The CDR3 is made up of 16 amino acids. The CDR3 spells CASSLLAIGSTDTQYF. In DNA, the CDR3 is TGTGCCAGCAGCCTACTAGCAATTGGTAGCACAGATACGCAGTATTTT.

This clone was seen only a few times. The V gene is TRBV19, the J gene TRBJ2-7, with a possible D match to TRBD2 (5 bases). Per germline, CDR1 LNHDA and CDR2 SQIVND (reference sequence). The V and J ends lost 2 bases and 6 bases respectively, with 17 bases between them. The CDR3 runs to 15 residues. The CDR3: CASSITPMTGTEQYF. The CDR3 DNA sequence: TGTGCCAGTAGTATAACTCCCATGACGGGAACCGAGCAGTACTTC.

The rearrangement links TRBV7-8 to TRBJ2-7; 7 nucleotides match TRBD1. The CDR3 covers 14 residues. The J segment lost 2 bases and the V segment lost 5 bases, leaving 6 bases of the junction unmatched. Germline CDR1 and CDR2: SGHVS and FQNEAQ. The DNA of the CDR3 is TGTGCCAGCAGCCTACCGGGACAGCCCTACGAGCAGTACGTC. Its translation is CASSLPGQPYEQYV.

The chain couples TRBV28 to TRBJ2-3, with 11 positions matching TRBD1. Germline values: CDR1 MDHEN, CDR2 SYDVKM. CDR3 length equals 17 residues. V was clipped by 6 bases and J by 0 bases; unmatched bases: 8. This CDR3 reads CASSPLGQGESTDTQYF. The CDR3 region has the DNA TGTGCCAGCAGCCCTTTGGGACAGGGGGAAAGCACAGATACGCAGTATTTT.

The chain links TRBV16 to TRBJ1-1; 12 nucleotides match TRBD1. CDR1 and CDR2 (germline): KGHSY, FQNENV. V shed 1 base and J 4 bases; nucleotides not matched to a gene: 7. The CDR3 length is 17 residues. The CDR3 sequence: CASSQWGQGAPFTEAFF. The CDR3, as DNA: TGTGCCAGCAGCCAATGGGGACAGGGGGCGCCTTTCACTGAAGCTTTCTTT.

This rearrangement joins TRBV29-1 to TRBJ2-5; possibly TRBD2 for D (5 bases). Germline V gene lookup returns CDR1 SQVTM and CDR2 ANQGSEA. This CDR3 spans 12 amino acids. Between the trimmed V and J ends, which lost 2 bases and 7 bases, there was a span of 11 bases. Here the CDR3 reads CSVEQTSGTQYF. Here the CDR3 DNA reads TGCAGCGTTGAACAAACAAGCGGGACCCAGTACTTC.

The chain uses TRBV27 and TRBJ2-7; 7 bases agree with TRBD1. The ends lost 5 bases at V and 5 bases at J; junction bases unmatched: 9. Germline V gene data show CDR1 as MNHEY and CDR2 as SMNVEV (reference sequence). This CDR3 comprises 14 residues. DNA of the CDR3: TGTGCCAGCAGTCCTAGGACAGGTTTCAACGAGCAGTACTTC. Amino acid sequence: CASSPRTGFNEQYF.